The clone carrying this TCR beta chain was recorded at least ten times. Its antigen is unknown. This sample was taken from a study of T cells in Graves' hyperthyroidism and ophthalmopathy. Study information: Peripheral blood draws took place at initial diagnosis, ahead of any treatment.

CDR3 length equals 15 residues. Germline V gene data show CDR1 as SGHVS and CDR2 as FQNEAQ. V was pared by 4 bases and J by 0 bases, with 9 bases between. Study-level findings and limits: By a 13 V-J model, ophthalmopathy was set apart from stable hyperthyroidism.

RNA transcripts served as the template for amplifying TCR beta CDR3 regions. The TCR CDR3 first-round RT-PCR relied on the HTBI primer set. TCRdb called the multiplex PCR reads again in MiXCR, with one record for every CDR3 protein. The table shows under 400,000 distinct CDR3 sequences, with 21% occurring only once. The genes are TRBV7-8 and TRBJ1-4; D call uncertain. This clonotype was sampled from a woman in her 50s with Graves' hyperthyroidism. Material: blood. In nucleotides, the CDR3 is TGTGCCAGCAGCTCACACAGCTCAACTAATGAAAAACTGTTTTTT. Its translation: CASSSHSSTNEKLFF.